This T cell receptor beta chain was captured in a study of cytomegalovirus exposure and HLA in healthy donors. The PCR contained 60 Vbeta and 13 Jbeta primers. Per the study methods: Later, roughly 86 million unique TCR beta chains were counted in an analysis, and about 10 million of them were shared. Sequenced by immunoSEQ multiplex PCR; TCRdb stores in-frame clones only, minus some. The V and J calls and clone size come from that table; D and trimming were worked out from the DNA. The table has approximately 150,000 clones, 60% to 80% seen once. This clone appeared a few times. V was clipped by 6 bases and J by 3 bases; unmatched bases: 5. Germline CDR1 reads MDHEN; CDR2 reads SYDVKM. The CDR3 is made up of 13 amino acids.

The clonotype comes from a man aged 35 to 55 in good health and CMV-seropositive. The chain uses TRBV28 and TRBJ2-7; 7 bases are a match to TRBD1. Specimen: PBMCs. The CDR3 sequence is CASRTTGIYEQYF. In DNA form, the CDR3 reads TGTGCCAGCAGGACGACAGGGATCTACGAGCAGTACTTC.